This T cell receptor (beta chain) was captured in a study of T cells in Graves' hyperthyroidism and ophthalmopathy. Study-wide results and limits: The model anticipated ophthalmopathy a median approximately 6.7 months pre-onset.

RNA transcripts provided the source from which TCR beta CDR3 regions were amplified. RT-PCR in the first round (using the HTBI primer set) targeted the TCR CDR3. TCRdb ran MiXCR on the multiplex PCR reads and lists one entry per CDR3 protein. The sample records fewer than 700,000 distinct CDR3 sequences, under 20% being singletons. Exclusion followed for patients with uncontrolled infection, other autoimmune disease, pregnancy or lactation. Clinical symptoms, serum thyroxine and TRAb, thyroid ultrasound and orbital computed tomography were used for the diagnoses. For this clonotype: Its cognate antigen is unknown.

The material sequenced was blood. This clonotype was obtained from a woman aged 25 to 45 with Graves' hyperthyroidism.

For the CDR3, the DNA is TGTGCCATCAGTGAGTCAGTCCGGAGTGAGCAGTTCTTC. Translation gives CAISESVRSEQFF. The chain employs TRBV10-3 and TRBJ2-1; D remains ambiguous. The CDR3 length is 13 residues. The germline gives CDR1 ENHRY, CDR2 SYGVKD. Trimming pared 0 bases from V and 9 bases from J, leaving 9 bases between.